A selection of T cell receptor beta chains follows, all from one sample in a study of PD-1 blockade in classical Hodgkin lymphoma. Using immunoSEQ multiplex PCR, the repertoire was profiled, and TCRdb retains in-frame clones only, with some absent. The sample has nearly 55,000 clones, roughly 80% seen once. Specimen: peripheral blood mononuclear cells (PBMCs), collected at baseline. These TCRs come from a human donor with classical Hodgkin lymphoma. Both conserved end residues are part of each CDR3. The order of the fields is J gene, D gene, V gene, clone size, CDR3 protein, CDR3 DNA. D genes are given only for firm matches. Clone size is shown for a subset of rows, as once, few, many or a class of expanded clone.

J: TRBJ2-2
D: .
V: TRBV27
size: few
CDR3: CASWGGNTGELFF
DNA: TGTGCCAGCTGGGGAGGGAACACCGGGGAGCTGTTTTTT

J: TRBJ1-5
D: .
V: TRBV4-2
size: .
CDR3: CASSQDGTYSNQPQHF
DNA: TGTGCCAGCAGCCAAGATGGCACTTATAGCAATCAGCCCCAGCATTTT

J: TRBJ2-5
D: TRBD1
V: TRBV4-2
size: .
CDR3: CASSTKTGGQETQYF
DNA: TGTGCCAGCAGCACGAAGACAGGGGGCCAAGAGACCCAGTACTTC

J: TRBJ1-1
D: TRBD1
V: TRBV7-3
size: .
CDR3: CASSSQGDTEAFF
DNA: TGTGCCAGCAGCTCTCAGGGGGACACTGAAGCTTTCTTT

J: TRBJ2-3
D: .
V: TRBV7-2
size: .
CDR3: CASSQFADTQYF
DNA: TGTGCCAGCAGCCAATTTGCAGATACGCAGTATTTT

J: TRBJ2-1
D: .
V: TRBV9
size: .
CDR3: CASSVPSGNNEQFF
DNA: TGTGCCAGCAGCGTCCCCTCAGGGAACAATGAGCAGTTCTTC

J: TRBJ1-1
D: .
V: TRBV30
size: .
CDR3: CAWSLASATEAFF
DNA: TGTGCCTGGAGTTTAGCTAGTGCCACTGAAGCTTTCTTT

J: TRBJ2-5
D: .
V: TRBV7-9
size: .
CDR3: CASDQGGETQYF
DNA: TGTGCCAGCGACCAGGGTGGGGAGACCCAGTACTTC

J: TRBJ1-1
D: .
V: TRBV10-3
size: .
CDR3: CAISESAGNTEAFF
DNA: TGTGCCATCAGTGAGTCTGCAGGGAACACTGAAGCTTTCTTT

J: TRBJ2-7
D: TRBD2
V: TRBV19
size: many
CDR3: CASSIGLAGGNEQYF
DNA: TGTGCCAGTAGTATCGGACTAGCGGGAGGGAACGAGCAGTACTTC

J: TRBJ1-1
D: TRBD1
V: TRBV25-1
size: .
CDR3: CASSESRGRLENTEAFF
DNA: TGTGCCAGCAGCGAGAGCAGGGGGCGTTTGGAGAACACTGAAGCTTTCTTT

J: TRBJ2-3
D: .
V: TRBV5-1
size: .
CDR3: CASSLGDFTDTQYF
DNA: TGCGCCAGCAGCTTGGGGGACTTCACAGATACGCAGTATTTT

J: TRBJ2-3
D: TRBD2
V: TRBV18
size: .
CDR3: CASSPRTSPGTDTQYF
DNA: TGTGCCAGCTCACCACGGACTAGCCCCGGCACAGATACGCAGTATTTT

J: TRBJ2-1
D: .
V: TRBV6-5
size: .
CDR3: CASSLLGSYNEQFF
DNA: TGTGCCAGCAGTCTCTTGGGGTCCTACAATGAGCAGTTCTTC

J: TRBJ2-7
D: .
V: TRBV7-2
size: .
CDR3: CASSPRTSYEQYF
DNA: TGTGCCAGCAGCCCTCGAACGTCCTACGAGCAGTACTTC

J: TRBJ1-1
D: .
V: TRBV13
size: .
CDR3: CASRERGWGSVNTEAFF
DNA: TGTGCCAGCAGGGAAAGGGGTTGGGGTAGTGTGAACACTGAAGCTTTCTTT

J: TRBJ2-2
D: .
V: TRBV27
size: .
CDR3: CASSRQNTGELFF
DNA: TGTGCCAGCAGCCGACAGAACACCGGGGAGCTGTTTTTT